The 28 T cell receptor beta chains below were found in one sample sequenced in a study of human T cells and chemical hapten exposure. A single record per CDR3 protein comes from TCRdb applying MiXCR to the RACE reads. The sample has over 85,000 distinct CDR3 sequences, roughly a tenth seen once. The time point is: patch test 2, 6 weeks after DPC sensitization. Treatment: therapeutic diphenylcyclopropenone sensitization with weekly scalp DPC. The material sequenced was whole blood, taken in connection with sensitization to the hapten diphenylcyclopropenone (DPC). The receptor set was obtained from a woman between 40 and 55 years old with alopecia areata. Some clones in this sample may be carry-over from other donors' samples.

This chain uses TRBV6-6 with TRBJ1-5; unclear D gene. V lost 6 bases to trimming and J lost 0 bases, with 12 bases between them. Germline assignment: CDR1 MNHNY and CDR2 SVGAGI (reference sequence). The CDR3 totals 15 residues. As DNA, the CDR3 is TGTGCCAGCAGCCCCCCTCTCTATAGCAATCAGCCCCAGCATTTT. Translation gives CASSPPLYSNQPQHF.

In this sample, this clonotype turned up a few times. This sequence joins TRBV9 and TRBJ2-1; 8 nucleotides match TRBD2. Germline V gene data show CDR1 as SGDLS and CDR2 as YYNGEE. The CDR3 has 15 residues. With V trimmed by 0 bases and J by 4 bases, 3 bases remained unmatched. In DNA form, the CDR3 reads TGTGCCAGCAGCGTAGAAGCGGGGGAGTACAATGAGCAGTTCTTC. It specifies CASSVEAGEYNEQFF.

This clonotype was recorded at least ten times. The V gene is TRBV2, the J gene TRBJ1-2; 11 bases agree with TRBD1. V trimming: 6 bases; J trimming: 8 bases; junction bases outside the gene matches: 2. Germline lookup yields CDR1 SNHLY and CDR2 FYNNEI. There are 12 residues in the CDR3. CDR3 loop: CASRDRGPGYTF. In DNA form, the CDR3 reads TGTGCCAGCAGGGACAGGGGGCCCGGCTACACCTTC.

This clonotype was seen at least ten times. The chain combines TRBV5-1 with TRBJ2-3, with 7 bases identical to TRBD1. Germline CDR1 SGHRS, CDR2 YFSETQ. The trim removed 4 bases at V and 3 bases at J, leaving 5 bases unmatched. This CDR3 is 14 amino acids long. Written as DNA, the CDR3 is TGCGCCAGCAGCGGGGGACAGTGGACAGATACGCAGTATTTT. Amino acids: CASSGGQWTDTQYF.

This clonotype was recorded many times. The V and J genes are TRBV12-3 or TRBV12-4 and TRBJ1-1; no firm D call. The CDR3 loop spans 14 amino acids. The ends were cut back, 8 bases at V and 1 base at J, with 14 bases in the middle. The CDR3 sequence: CASAPPVWNTEAFF. The CDR3 bases are TGTGCCAGCGCCCCTCCTGTTTGGAACACTGAAGCTTTCTTT.

This clonotype was picked up a small number of times. The chain has TRBV10-3 and TRBJ1-2; D might be TRBD1 (6 bases). Germline V CDR1 and CDR2: ENHRY, SYGVKD. This CDR3 region has 14 residues. V was cut by 4 bases and J by 4 bases, with 13 bases left in between. The CDR3 DNA is TGTGCCATCAGTGTTGAACAGGGCGGCTATGGCTACACCTTC. This encodes CAISVEQGGYGYTF.

This clonotype was recorded many times. This chain's CDR3 is CASRSLQEDQPQHF. CDR3 sequence (DNA): TGTGCCAGTAGATCCCTTCAGGAAGATCAGCCCCAGCATTTT. V is TRBV19 and J is TRBJ1-5; D gene unclear. The CDR3 contains 14 residues. The V gene lost 6 bases and the J gene lost 5 bases, with 14 bases spanning the gap. Germline V gene data show CDR1 as LNHDA and CDR2 as SQIVND (reference sequence).

This clonotype occurred a few times. The V and J genes are TRBV7-9 and TRBJ1-5; 7 bases map to TRBD1. CDR1 SEHNR and CDR2 FQNEAQ come from the germline V gene (reference sequence). The CDR3 contains 15 residues. V lost 1 base, J lost 1 base, and 1 base stayed unmatched. CDR3 DNA sequence: TGTGCCAGCAGCTTAGGCAGGGGGAGCAATCAGCCCCAGCATTTT. This encodes CASSLGRGSNQPQHF.

This clonotype was recorded at least ten times. This chain connects TRBV21-1 to TRBJ2-1; the table names TRBD2, a call not compared with the DNA. TRBV21-1 is reported as a pseudogene. This CDR3 is built from 18 residues. CDR3 nucleotides: TGTGCCAGCGGTAGTAGGCTAGCGGGAGGATCGGGCTACAATGAGCAGTTCTTC. It yields the protein CASGSRLAGGSGYNEQFF.

This clonotype was detected many times. The V gene is TRBV3-1, the J gene TRBJ2-7, with unresolved D. V was shortened by 4 bases and J by 7 bases, with 14 bases between the two germline ends. This CDR3 region has 13 residues. The germline V gene encodes CDR1 LGHDT and CDR2 YNNKEL (reference sequence). The CDR3 sequence is CASSPTAEWEQYF. The DNA for the CDR3 is TGTGCCAGCAGCCCCACCGCGGAGTGGGAGCAGTACTTC.

This clonotype was counted at least ten times. This rearrangement joins TRBV12-3 or TRBV12-4 to TRBJ1-1; D is perhaps TRBD1 (5 bases). The CDR3 loop spans 12 amino acids. The V and J ends lost 8 bases and 4 bases respectively, with 11 bases between them. The CDR3 is CASRGDGTEAFF. CDR3 in DNA: TGTGCCAGCCGGGGGGATGGCACTGAAGCTTTCTTT.

At least ten counts were recorded for this clonotype. The chain links TRBV28 to TRBJ1-6; D is unresolved. V lost 3 bases, J lost 6 bases, and 6 bases lay in between. Germline V lookup: CDR1 MDHEN, CDR2 SYDVKM. This CDR3 spans 13 amino acids. CDR3 DNA: TGTGCCAGCAGTTTTCGGTTTAATTCACCCCTCCACTTT. Protein: CASSFRFNSPLHF.

This clonotype was seen many times. This chain's CDR3 is CASSFSGGAYNEQFF. In DNA, the CDR3 is TGTGCCAGCAGCTTTAGCGGAGGGGCCTACAATGAGCAGTTCTTC. The chain couples TRBV7-3 to TRBJ2-1, with D perhaps matching TRBD2 (6 bases). Germline V gene data show CDR1 as SGHTA and CDR2 as FQGTGA. Trimming stripped 3 bases from V and 2 bases from J, with 11 bases between. CDR3 length equals 15 residues.

This clonotype was recorded many times. The chain joins TRBV10-3 to TRBJ2-5; D is unclear. Trimming left V 5 bases short and J 0 bases short, with 13 bases between. Germline V lookup: CDR1 ENHRY, CDR2 SYGVKD. The CDR3 spans 15 residues. CDR3 nucleotide sequence: TGTGCCATCAGTTCCCCAGACGGGTACCAAGAGACCCAGTACTTC. It yields the protein CAISSPDGYQETQYF.

This clonotype has just a few counts. The chain couples TRBV29-1 to TRBJ2-1, with 11 bases that match TRBD1. Germline CDR1 and CDR2: SQVTM and ANQGSEA. Trimming at V came to 7 bases and at J to 8 bases, leaving 4 bases not matched to a gene. This CDR3 contains 12 residues. DNA of the CDR3: TGCAGCGGAAGGACAGGGGGCGATGAGCAGTTCTTC. Translation: CSGRTGGDEQFF.

This clonotype came up a few times. The V and J genes are TRBV7-8 and TRBJ2-7, with D uncertain. Germline V CDR1 and CDR2: SGHVS, FQNEAQ. V was trimmed by 2 bases and J by 1 base, leaving 9 bases between them. The CDR3 runs to 14 residues. The CDR3 nucleotides read TGTGCCAGCAGCTTATATCCGGCTTCCTACGAGCAGTACTTC. It is translated as CASSLYPASYEQYF.

The table lists this clonotype with many counts. The rearrangement links TRBV6-2 or TRBV6-3 to TRBJ2-3, with TRBD2 matching 9 bases. There are 15 residues in the CDR3. Germline values: CDR1 MNHEY, CDR2 SVGEGT. Germline trimming cut 5 bases from V and 4 bases from J; bases unmatched to any gene: 7. CDR3 sequence reads: CASSLSGRRADTQYF. The CDR3 DNA follows: TGTGCCAGCAGTCTTAGCGGGAGAAGAGCAGATACGCAGTATTTT.

This clonotype has at least ten counts. The V and J genes are TRBV28 and TRBJ2-1; no clear D gene. V was clipped by 7 bases and J by 4 bases, with 5 bases between them. CDR1 MDHEN and CDR2 SYDVKM come from the germline V gene. The CDR3 sequence is 11 residues long. The CDR3 spells CASMKYNEQFF. Written as DNA, the CDR3 is TGTGCCAGCATGAAATACAATGAGCAGTTCTTC. Supplemented by reference TRBV28 and TRBJ2-1, the full variable domain reads DVKVTQSSRYLVKRTGEKVFLECVQDMDHENMFWYRQDPGLGLRLIYFSYDVKMKEKGDIPEGYSVSREKKERFSLILESASTNQTSMYLCASMKYNEQFFGPGTRLTVL.

This clonotype appeared many times. The V and J genes are TRBV7-9 and TRBJ2-3, with unresolved D. V dropped 10 bases and J dropped 2 bases, with 10 bases sitting between them. The CDR3 length is 12 residues. CDR1 and CDR2 (germline): SEHNR, FQNEAQ (reference sequence). CDR3 coding DNA: TGTGCCACCAAGGATTCCACAGATACGCAGTATTTT. Translation gives CATKDSTDTQYF.

V and J are TRBV27 and TRBJ2-2, with D unclear. Per the germline V gene, CDR1 is MNHEY and CDR2 is SMNVEV (reference sequence). The CDR3 is 11 residues long. Trimming stripped 5 bases from V and 6 bases from J, with 4 bases between. CDR3 protein: CASSKAGELFF. The CDR3 nucleotides are TGTGCCAGCAGTAAGGCCGGGGAGCTGTTTTTT.

This clonotype was recorded many times. The V call is TRBV12-3 or TRBV12-4, the J call TRBJ2-2; 9 bases match TRBD1. J lost 6 bases, V lost 6 bases, and 8 bases had no gene match. The CDR3 consists of 15 residues. CDR3 sequence (DNA): TGTGCCAGCAGCCAGGACAGGGGCCGGTCCGGGGAGCTGTTTTTT. It encodes CASSQDRGRSGELFF.

In its sample, this clonotype was seen a few times. The chain carries TRBV14 and TRBJ1-2; 9 nucleotides align to TRBD1. In germline, CDR1 is SGHDN, CDR2 FVKESK. The CDR3 is made up of 14 amino acids. The V and J ends lost 3 bases and 8 bases, in that order; junction bases with no gene match: 7. The CDR3 region has the DNA TGTGCCAGCAGCCAGAGGGGACAGGGTCGCGGCTACACCTTC. It is translated as CASSQRGQGRGYTF. Filled out from reference TRBV14 and TRBJ1-2, the complete variable domain reads EAGVTQFPSHSVIEKGQTVTLRCDPISGHDNLYWYRRVMGKEIKFLLHFVKESKQDESGMPNNRFLAERTGGTYSTLKVQPAELEDSGVYFCASSQRGQGRGYTFGSGTRLTVV.

J is TRBJ1-2 and V is TRBV20-1; TRBD1 matches 10 bases. CDR1 is DFQATT, CDR2 SNEGSKA, per germline (reference sequence). J was trimmed by 3 bases and V by 5 bases; bases with no gene match: 3. The CDR3 totals 13 residues. The CDR3 protein is CSADRGRHYGYTF. The CDR3 DNA reads as TGCAGTGCTGACAGGGGGCGTCACTATGGCTACACCTTC.

The chain carries TRBV28 and TRBJ2-1; D remains unclear. V was pared by 5 bases and J by 6 bases, with 14 bases between. CDR1 is MDHEN, CDR2 SYDVKM, per germline. The CDR3 runs to 14 residues. In nucleotides, the CDR3 is TGTGCCAGCAGTCATCCAGTACACGGCAATGAGCAGTTCTTC. Translated: CASSHPVHGNEQFF.

The chain carries TRBV4-1 and TRBJ2-2; D remains unclear. The length of the CDR3 is 13 residues. The V gene's germline CDR1 is MGHRA and CDR2 YSYEKL. The germline V and J ends were trimmed by 1 base and 6 bases, with 6 bases remaining between them. The CDR3: CASSQADAGELFF. The CDR3 DNA reads as TGCGCCAGCAGCCAAGCGGACGCCGGGGAGCTGTTTTTT.

This clonotype was counted many times. The V call is TRBV20-1, the J call TRBJ2-7; TRBD1 aligns across 11 bases. Trimming took 6 bases from V and 7 from J; bases not matched to a gene: 5. The length of the CDR3 is 12 residues. Germline CDR1 DFQATT, CDR2 SNEGSKA (reference sequence). CDR3 DNA sequence: TGCAGTGCCAGGACAGGGGGCTGGGAGCAGTACTTC. Translating gives CSARTGGWEQYF.

Many counts were recorded for this clonotype. The V and J genes are TRBV30 and TRBJ2-3; no clear D. The CDR3 runs 12 residues. Germline lookup yields CDR1 GTSNPN and CDR2 SVGIG (reference sequence). Trimming took off 3 bases at V and 0 bases at J, with 4 bases between the two ends. The CDR3 is CAWSGSTDTQYF. CDR3 DNA sequence: TGTGCCTGGAGCGGGAGCACAGATACGCAGTATTTT.

This clonotype was counted many times. The chain links TRBV6-2 or TRBV6-3 to TRBJ2-5; 9 bases fit TRBD1. V lost 5 bases and J lost 5; bases outside the gene matches: 18. Germline CDR1 reads MNHEY; CDR2 reads SVGEGT. CDR3 length: 18 amino acids. This CDR3 reads CASSPHSVDRGSLETQYF. CDR3 nucleotide sequence: TGTGCCAGCAGTCCACACTCTGTGGACAGGGGAAGCTTGGAGACCCAGTACTTC.